The present TCR beta chain was sequenced within a study of T cell responses to AZD1222 COVID-19 vaccine. Study observations and caveats: The donors showed a predominance of white British ancestry and of females, with possible underestimation of clonal diversity.

Sequencing used immunoSEQ multiplex PCR; TCRdb keeps in-frame clones, though not all of them. The sample includes 120,000 to 150,000 clones, roughly 88% of them seen just once. To note about this clone: Its antigen is still unknown.

V was pared by 2 bases and J by 4 bases, with 6 bases of the junction left unmatched. Germline values: CDR1 MDHEN, CDR2 SYDVKM. CDR3 length: 15 amino acids. The sequencing used peripheral blood, collected on day 0 of AZD1222 vaccination. The chain links TRBV28 to TRBJ1-2, with 8 bases identical to TRBD1. This sequence was found in an adult in good health. The CDR3 DNA reads TGTGCCAGCAGTTTAGTTAACAGGGGGGTCTATGGCTACACCTTC. It codes for CASSLVNRGVYGYTF.